This T cell receptor beta chain was captured in a study of cytomegalovirus exposure and HLA in healthy donors. As for the study in general: The approximately 110 validation repertoires were reported in a later analysis to have been generated on the same platform as the approximately 700 first-cohort repertoires. Overall study findings and caveats: According to a later analysis, TCR clusters from the first cohort tended to co-occur in the 100 to 150 validation repertoires.

The data were produced by immunoSEQ multiplex PCR, yet TCRdb's version contains in-frame clones alone and is incomplete. The sample holds about 150,000 clones, about 89% seen once. CDR3 length equals 16 residues. Per the germline V gene, CDR1 is MDHEN and CDR2 is SYDVKM. The V and J ends lost 1 base and 1 base, in that order; junction bases with no gene match: 7. A remark on this clone: Antigen specificity is unknown.

This TCR came from a woman aged 18-29 years in good health and CMV-seropositive. The chain uses TRBV28 and TRBJ2-7, with 7 bases identical to TRBD1. Sequenced sample: PBMCs. The CDR3 bases are TGTGCCAGCAGTTTATACCCGCCGACAGGGTCCTACGAGCAGTACTTC. This encodes CASSLYPPTGSYEQYF.